One sample yielded the 4 T cell receptor beta chains listed below, sequenced in a study of blood T cell repertoires in COVID-19. TCRdb's table, derived via immunoSEQ multiplex PCR, lists solely in-frame clones and lacks some. The sample lists 130,000 or so clones; about four fifths were seen once. Sequences were obtained from peripheral blood. Every receptor here comes from a human donor in a cohort sampled during active COVID-19.

The rearrangement links TRBV18 to TRBJ1-2; D call uncertain. This CDR3 spans 14 amino acids. V lost 3 bases to trimming and J lost 4 bases, with 12 bases between them. CDR1 and CDR2 from the germline V gene are KGHSH and LQKENI. The CDR3: CASSPREEVYGYTF. CDR3 in DNA: TGTGCCAGCTCACCCCGGGAGGAAGTCTATGGCTACACCTTC. Supplemented by reference TRBV18 and TRBJ1-2, the full variable domain reads NAGVMQNPRHLVRRRGQEARLRCSPMKGHSHVYWYRQLPEEGLKFMVYLQKENIIDESGMPKERFSAEFPKEGPSILRIQQVVRGDSAAYFCASSPREEVYGYTFGSGTRLTVV.

This sequence joins TRBV13 and TRBJ1-1; no clear D gene. V lost 2 bases, J lost 1 base, and 5 bases lay in between. This CDR3 comprises 13 residues. Per the germline V gene, CDR1 is PRHDT and CDR2 is FYEKMQ (reference sequence). CDR3 region: CASSLTQNTEAFF. In DNA, the CDR3 is TGTGCCAGCAGCTTAACTCAGAACACTGAAGCTTTCTTT.

The rearrangement joins TRBV14 to TRBJ1-2; perhaps TRBD1 as D (6 bases). The CDR3 runs to 19 residues. Trimming shortened V by 8 bases and J by 4 bases, and 32 bases separated the two germline ends. Germline CDR1 is SGHDN and CDR2 is FVKESK. DNA for the CDR3: TGTGCCAGCGGGTTAGGGGGGAGGGAAGGACTTCCCTGCCTCTATGGCTACACCTTC. It is translated as CASGLGGREGLPCLYGYTF.

V and J are TRBV4-1 and TRBJ1-2; TRBD1 matches at 7 bases. V shed 5 bases and J 5 bases; nucleotides not matched to a gene: 11. CDR1 is MGHRA and CDR2 is YSYEKL in the germline V gene. The CDR3 length is 15 residues. CDR3 coding DNA: TGCGCCAGCAGCTCCCAGACAGGGTTGCAGTATGGCTACACCTTC. Amino acid sequence: CASSSQTGLQYGYTF.